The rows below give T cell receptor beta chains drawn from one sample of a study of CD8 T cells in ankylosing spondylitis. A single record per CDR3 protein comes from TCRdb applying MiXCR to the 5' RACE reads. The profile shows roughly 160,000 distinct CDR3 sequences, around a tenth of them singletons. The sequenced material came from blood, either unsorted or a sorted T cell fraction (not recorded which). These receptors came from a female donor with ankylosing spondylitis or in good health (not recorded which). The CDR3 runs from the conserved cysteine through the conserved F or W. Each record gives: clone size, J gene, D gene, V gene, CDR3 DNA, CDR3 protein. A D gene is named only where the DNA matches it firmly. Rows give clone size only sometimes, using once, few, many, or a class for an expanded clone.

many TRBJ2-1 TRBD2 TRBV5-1 TGCGCCAGCAGTTCTAGCGGGCCCTCCTACAATGAGCAGTTCTTC CASSSSGPSYNEQFF
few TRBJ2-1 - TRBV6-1 TGTGCCAGCAGTGATTTAGGCGGCGGGACTCCCCCCGACAATGAGCAGTTCTTC CASSDLGGGTPPDNEQFF
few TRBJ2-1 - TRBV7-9 TGTGCCAGCAGCTTTCGAGACTACCGATTCTACAATGAGCAGTTCTTC CASSFRDYRFYNEQFF
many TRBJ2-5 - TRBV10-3 TGTGCCATCAGCGAGCCCCGACAGAATCAAGAGACCCAGTACTTC CAISEPRQNQETQYF
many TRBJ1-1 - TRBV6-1 TGTGCCAGCAGTCTAAACACCGAGGGAAACACTGAAGCTTTCTTT CASSLNTEGNTEAFF
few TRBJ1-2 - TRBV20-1 TGCAGTGCTCCCCGAGGCTATGGCTACACCTTC CSAPRGYGYTF
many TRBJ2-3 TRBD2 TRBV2 TGTGCCAGCAGTTTACTAGCGGGGGCGAGCACAGATACGCAGTATTTT CASSLLAGASTDTQYF
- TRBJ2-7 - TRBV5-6 TGTGCCAGCAGCTTGAGCCTCGGGACAAACCCCTACGAGCAGTACTTC CASSLSLGTNPYEQYF
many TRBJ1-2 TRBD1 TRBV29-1 TGCAGCGTTGAAAGACAGGGAGAAGCCTATGGCTACACCTTC CSVERQGEAYGYTF
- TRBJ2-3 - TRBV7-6 TGTGCCAGCAGCTTACTACTAGGATCGGGCACAGATACGCAGTATTTT CASSLLLGSGTDTQYF
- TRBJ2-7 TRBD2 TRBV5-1 TGCGCCAGCAGCTCCCCCGGGACTAGCGGGAGTAGTTCCTACGAGCAGTACTTC CASSSPGTSGSSSYEQYF
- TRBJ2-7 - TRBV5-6 TGTGCCAGCAGCTTAATGAGTGGCAACGAGCAGTACTTC CASSLMSGNEQYF
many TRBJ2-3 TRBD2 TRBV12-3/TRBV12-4 TGTGCCAGCAGTTGGACTAGCGGAGCCTCTGATACGCAGTATTTT CASSWTSGASDTQYF
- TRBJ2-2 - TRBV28 TGTGCCAGCAGTTTGTTCGAGGGAAGCGGGACCGGGGAGCTGTTTTTT CASSLFEGSGTGELFF
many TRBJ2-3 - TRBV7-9 TGTGCCAGCAGCTTGGAACTCGGGCAGTATTTT CASSLELGQYF
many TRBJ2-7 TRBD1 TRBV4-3 TGCGCCAGCAGCCAGGGACAGAACTACGAGCAGTACTTC CASSQGQNYEQYF
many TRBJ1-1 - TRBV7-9 TGTGCCAGCAGCCTCAGGGACACTGAAGCTTTCTTT CASSLRDTEAFF
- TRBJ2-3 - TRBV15 TGTGCCACCAGCAGATCGCGTGCTGCCTACACAGATACGCAGTATTTT CATSRSRAAYTDTQYF
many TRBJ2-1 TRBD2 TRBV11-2 TGTGCCAGCAGCTTAGGCCTAGCGGAGGGCTACAATGAGCAGTTCTTC CASSLGLAEGYNEQFF
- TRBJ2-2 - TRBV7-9 TGTGCCAGCAGCTTAGACGGGATAGAGGACACCGGGGAGCTGTTTTTT CASSLDGIEDTGELFF
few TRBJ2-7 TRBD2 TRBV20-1 TGCAGTGCTAGAGTTCCTAGCGGGACCTACGAGCAGTACTTC CSARVPSGTYEQYF
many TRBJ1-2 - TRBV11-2 TGTGCCAGCAGCTTAGTAGCGGACAGCGTCATCTATGGCTACACCTTC CASSLVADSVIYGYTF
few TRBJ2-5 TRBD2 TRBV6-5 TGTGCCAGCAGTTACAGGGCGGGAGGCCCCGTTGAGACCCAGTACTTC CASSYRAGGPVETQYF
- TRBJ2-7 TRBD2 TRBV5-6 TGTGCCAGCAGCTTGGGGCCCGGGAGGTACGAGCAGTACTTC CASSLGPGRYEQYF